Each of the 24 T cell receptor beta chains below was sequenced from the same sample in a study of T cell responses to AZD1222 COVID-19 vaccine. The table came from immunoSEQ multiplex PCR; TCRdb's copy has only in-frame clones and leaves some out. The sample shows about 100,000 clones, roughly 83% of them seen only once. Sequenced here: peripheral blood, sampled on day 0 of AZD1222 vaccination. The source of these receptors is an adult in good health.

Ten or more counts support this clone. The DNA of the CDR3 is TGTGCCAGTAGTATTGCCCGGACAGGCGAAACTGAAGCTTTCTTT. It specifies CASSIARTGETEAFF. V is TRBV19 and J is TRBJ1-1; 7 nucleotides agree with TRBD1. Trimming removed 3 bases from V and 5 bases from J; junction bases left unmatched: 9. Germline V gene data show CDR1 as LNHDA and CDR2 as SQIVND (reference sequence). The CDR3 has 15 amino acids.

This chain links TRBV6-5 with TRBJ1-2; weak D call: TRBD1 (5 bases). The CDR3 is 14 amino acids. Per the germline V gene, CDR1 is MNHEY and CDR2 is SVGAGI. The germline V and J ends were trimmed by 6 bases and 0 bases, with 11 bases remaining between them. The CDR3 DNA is TGTGCCAGCAGCTTGGGGGGTTCTAACTATGGCTACACCTTC. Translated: CASSLGGSNYGYTF.

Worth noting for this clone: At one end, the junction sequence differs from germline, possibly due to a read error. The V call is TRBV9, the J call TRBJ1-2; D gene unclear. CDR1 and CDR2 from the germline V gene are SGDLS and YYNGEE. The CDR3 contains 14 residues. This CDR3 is CASSPTTVPYSYTF. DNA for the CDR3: TGTGCCAGCAGCCCGACCACAGTCCCCTATAGCTACACCTTC.

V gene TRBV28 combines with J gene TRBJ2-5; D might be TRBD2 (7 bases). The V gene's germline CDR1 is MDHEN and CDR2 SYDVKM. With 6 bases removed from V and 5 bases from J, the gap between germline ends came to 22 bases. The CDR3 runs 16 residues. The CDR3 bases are TGTGCCAGCAGATCCTGGTCGGGGGGCCTAGGTGAGACCCAGTACTTC. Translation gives CASRSWSGGLGETQYF.

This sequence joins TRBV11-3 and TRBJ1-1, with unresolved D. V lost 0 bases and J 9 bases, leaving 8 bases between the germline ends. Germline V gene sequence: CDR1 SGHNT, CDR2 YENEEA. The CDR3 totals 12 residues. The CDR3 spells CASSLDFSQAFF. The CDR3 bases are TGTGCCAGCAGCTTAGATTTTAGTCAAGCTTTCTTT.

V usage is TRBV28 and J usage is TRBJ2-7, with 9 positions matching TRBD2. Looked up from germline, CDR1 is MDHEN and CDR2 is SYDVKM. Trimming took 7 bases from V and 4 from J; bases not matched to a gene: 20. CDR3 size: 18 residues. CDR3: CASIPGGSGSTLFYEQYF. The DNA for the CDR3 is TGTGCCAGCATCCCAGGTGGTAGCGGGAGTACTTTATTTTACGAGCAGTACTTC.

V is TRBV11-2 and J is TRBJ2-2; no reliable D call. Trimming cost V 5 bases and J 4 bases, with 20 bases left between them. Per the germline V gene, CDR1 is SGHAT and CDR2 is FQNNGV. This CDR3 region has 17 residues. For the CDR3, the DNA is TGTGCCAGCAGCCGCCCGGTTAGGTTAGGACCCACCGGGGAGCTGTTTTTT. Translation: CASSRPVRLGPTGELFF.

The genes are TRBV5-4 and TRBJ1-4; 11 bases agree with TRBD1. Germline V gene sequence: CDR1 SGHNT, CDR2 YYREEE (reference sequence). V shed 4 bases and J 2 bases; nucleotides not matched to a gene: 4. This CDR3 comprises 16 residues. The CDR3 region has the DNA TGTGCCAGCAGCGCGGGACAGGGGGTCACTAATGAAAAACTGTTTTTT. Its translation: CASSAGQGVTNEKLFF.

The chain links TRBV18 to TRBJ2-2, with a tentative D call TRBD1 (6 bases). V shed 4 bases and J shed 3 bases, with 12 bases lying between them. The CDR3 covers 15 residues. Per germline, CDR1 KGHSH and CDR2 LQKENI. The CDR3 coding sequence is TGTGCCAGCTCACTGTTTGGGGGCTACACCGGGGAGCTGTTTTTT. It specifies CASSLFGGYTGELFF.

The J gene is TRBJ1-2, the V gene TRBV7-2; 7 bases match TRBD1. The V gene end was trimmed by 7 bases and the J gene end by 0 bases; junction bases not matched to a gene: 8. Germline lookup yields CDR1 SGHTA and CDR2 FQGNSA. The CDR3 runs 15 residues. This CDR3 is CASTPTGRTNYGYTF. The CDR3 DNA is TGTGCCAGCACACCGACAGGGCGGACTAACTATGGCTACACCTTC.

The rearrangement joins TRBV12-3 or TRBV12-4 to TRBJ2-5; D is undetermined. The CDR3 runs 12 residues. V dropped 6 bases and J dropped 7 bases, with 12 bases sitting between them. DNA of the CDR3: TGTGCCAGCAGCCCCGAGTCGGCGACCCAGTACTTC. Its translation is CASSPESATQYF.

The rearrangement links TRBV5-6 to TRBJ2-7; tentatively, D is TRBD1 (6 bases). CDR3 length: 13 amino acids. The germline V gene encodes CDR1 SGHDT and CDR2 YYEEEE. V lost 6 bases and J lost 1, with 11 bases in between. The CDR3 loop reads CASTSGTSYEQYV. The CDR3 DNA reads TGTGCCAGCACCTCCGGGACATCCTACGAGCAGTACGTC.

Here the CDR3 reads CASSLRTGGGSSYNEQFF. CDR3 DNA sequence: TGTGCCAGCAGCTTAAGGACAGGGGGCGGCAGCTCCTACAATGAGCAGTTCTTC. The chain uses TRBV11-2 and TRBJ2-1; 11 bases are shared with TRBD1. This CDR3 comprises 18 residues. Trimming cost V 2 bases and J 0 bases; bases outside gene matches: 6. Germline V gene data show CDR1 as SGHAT and CDR2 as FQNNGV.

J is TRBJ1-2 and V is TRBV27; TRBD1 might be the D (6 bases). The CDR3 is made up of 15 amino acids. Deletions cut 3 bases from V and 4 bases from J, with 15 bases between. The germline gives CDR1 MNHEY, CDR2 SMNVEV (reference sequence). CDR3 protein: CASSFERGAGYGYTF. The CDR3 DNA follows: TGTGCCAGCAGTTTTGAACGGGGGGCCGGCTATGGCTACACCTTC.

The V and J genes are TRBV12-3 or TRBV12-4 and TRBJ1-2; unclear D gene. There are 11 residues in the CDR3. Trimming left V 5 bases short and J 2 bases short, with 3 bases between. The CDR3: CASSLNYGYTF. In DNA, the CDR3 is TGTGCCAGCAGTCTCAACTATGGCTACACCTTC.

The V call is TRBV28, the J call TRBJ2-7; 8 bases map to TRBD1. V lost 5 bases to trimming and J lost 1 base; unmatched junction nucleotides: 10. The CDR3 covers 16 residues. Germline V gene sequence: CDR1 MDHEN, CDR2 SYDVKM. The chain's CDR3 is CASSPWGTGSSYEQYF. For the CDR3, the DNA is TGTGCCAGCAGTCCCTGGGGGACAGGTTCTTCCTACGAGCAGTACTTC.

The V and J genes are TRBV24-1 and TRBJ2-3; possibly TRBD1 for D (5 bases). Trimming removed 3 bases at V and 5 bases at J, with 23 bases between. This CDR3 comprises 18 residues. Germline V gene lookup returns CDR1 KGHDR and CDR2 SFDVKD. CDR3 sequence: CATSDPPGSAVGQDTQYF. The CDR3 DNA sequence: TGTGCCACCAGTGATCCCCCTGGGTCTGCGGTGGGGCAAGATACGCAGTATTTT.

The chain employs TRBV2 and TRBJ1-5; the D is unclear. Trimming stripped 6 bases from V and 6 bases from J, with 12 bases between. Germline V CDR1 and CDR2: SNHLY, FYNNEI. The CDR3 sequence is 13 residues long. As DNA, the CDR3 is TGTGCCAGCAGATTGACCGTGGGTCAGCCCCAGCATTTT. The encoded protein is CASRLTVGQPQHF.

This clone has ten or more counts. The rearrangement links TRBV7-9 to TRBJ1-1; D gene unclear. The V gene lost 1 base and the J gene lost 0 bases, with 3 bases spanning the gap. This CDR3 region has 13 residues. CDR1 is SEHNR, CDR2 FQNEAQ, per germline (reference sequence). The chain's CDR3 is CASSLDMNTEAFF. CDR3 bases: TGTGCCAGCAGCTTAGACATGAACACTGAAGCTTTCTTT.

CDR3 loop: CASSLLASGSSDEQFF. For the CDR3, the DNA is TGTGCCAGCAGCTTATTGGCTAGCGGGAGTAGTGATGAGCAGTTCTTC. This sequence joins TRBV7-3 and TRBJ2-1; 10 bases match TRBD2. The CDR3 loop spans 16 amino acids. Germline V gene data show CDR1 as SGHTA and CDR2 as FQGTGA. The V segment lost 2 bases and the J segment 8 bases; nucleotides outside the gene matches: 9.

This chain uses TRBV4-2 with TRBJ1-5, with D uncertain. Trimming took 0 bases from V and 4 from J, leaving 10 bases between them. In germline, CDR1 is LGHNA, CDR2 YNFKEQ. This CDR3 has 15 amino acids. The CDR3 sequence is CASSQEGTANQPQHF. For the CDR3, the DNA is TGTGCCAGCAGCCAAGAGGGCACCGCGAATCAGCCCCAGCATTTT.

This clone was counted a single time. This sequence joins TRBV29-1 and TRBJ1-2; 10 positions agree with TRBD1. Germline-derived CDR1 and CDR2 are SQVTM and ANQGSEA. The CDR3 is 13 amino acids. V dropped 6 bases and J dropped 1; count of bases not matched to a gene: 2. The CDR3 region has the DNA TGCAGCGTGGGGGACAGGGGTAACTATGGCTACACCTTC. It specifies CSVGDRGNYGYTF.

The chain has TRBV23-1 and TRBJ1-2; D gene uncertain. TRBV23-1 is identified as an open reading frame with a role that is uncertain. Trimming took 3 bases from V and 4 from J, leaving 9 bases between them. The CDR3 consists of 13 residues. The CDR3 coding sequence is TGCGCCAGCAGTCACCCTAGGCCCTATGGCTACACCTTC. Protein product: CASSHPRPYGYTF.

The CDR3 is CASTPGFFYNSPLHF. CDR3 sequence (DNA): TGTGCCAGCACCCCGGGATTTTTCTATAATTCACCCCTCCACTTT. This chain joins TRBV25-1 and TRBJ1-6, with D unclear. Germline V lookup: CDR1 MGHDK, CDR2 SYGVNS. This CDR3 comprises 15 residues. The V end lost 7 bases, the J end lost 3 bases, and 13 bases lay between the germline ends.